This TCR beta chain came from a study of T cell responses to AZD1222 COVID-19 vaccine. Study outcomes and limitations: Two AZD1222 doses significantly raised spike-specific TCR breadth and depth over controls.

V was shortened by 4 bases and J by 2 bases, with 11 bases between the two germline ends. Germline CDR1 reads SGHAT; CDR2 reads FQNNGV. The CDR3 sequence is 14 residues long. Sequencing was performed with immunoSEQ multiplex PCR; in TCRdb, only in-frame clones are kept and a portion is missing. The top ten clones hold 4.3% of a sample with roughly 160,000 clones, approximately 90% of them seen once. As concerns this clone: Its matching antigen is unknown.

The V and J genes are TRBV11-2 and TRBJ2-5; perhaps TRBD2 as D (5 bases). This TCR came from an adult who received the AZD1222 COVID-19 vaccine. This specimen was peripheral blood, taken 28 days after the second AZD1222 dose. CDR3 DNA sequence: TGTGCCAGCAGCTATGGACTGGGTCAAGAGACCCAGTACTTC. It specifies CASSYGLGQETQYF.